The present T cell receptor beta chain was sequenced within a study of blood T cell repertoires in COVID-19. There are 15 residues in the CDR3. Germline V gives CDR1 KGHSH, CDR2 LQKENI. Trimming at V came to 0 bases and at J to 2 bases, leaving 2 bases not matched to a gene. Authors' methods: Estimation of nucleated cell counts was performed using reference gene primer amplification. TCRdb's copy holds only in-frame clones and misses some; the assay was immunoSEQ multiplex PCR. The V and J calls and clone size are taken from that table; D and trimming were inferred from the DNA. The repertoire holds roughly 100,000 clones, with about four fifths as singletons.

This TCR was sampled from a man between 60 and 75 years old with acute or convalescent COVID-19. The chain recombines TRBV18 with TRBJ2-7, with TRBD1 identical over 9 bases. Sample: peripheral blood. The CDR3 DNA follows: TGTGCCAGCTCACCACCGGACAGGGGTACCTACGAGCAGTACTTC. Its protein is CASSPPDRGTYEQYF.